The rows below give T cell receptor beta chains drawn from one sample of a study of blood T cell repertoires in COVID-19. Repertoires were generated with immunoSEQ multiplex PCR, while TCRdb's copy carries only in-frame clones and drops some. The sample shows roughly 260,000 clones, 88% of them seen only once. The sequencing sample was made of peripheral blood. All receptors derive from a man aged 55-75 years who had recovered from COVID-19. The CDR3 runs from the conserved cysteine through the conserved F or W. Each record gives: J gene, D gene, clone size, V gene, CDR3 DNA, CDR3 protein. The D gene is left open where the match is weak. Clone size is not always given. Where it is, it says once, few, many or a class for expanded clones.

>TRBJ2-2|-|-|TRBV7-9
TGTGCCAGCAGAACAGGATTGAACACCGGGGAGCTGTTTTTT
CASRTGLNTGELFF
>TRBJ2-7|-|-|TRBV4-2
TGTGCCAGCAGCCAAGAACAGGGTGGCACCTACGAGCAGTACTTC
CASSQEQGGTYEQYF
>TRBJ2-6|-|-|TRBV19
TGTGCCAGTAGTCGGGGGATCAAATCTGGGGCCAACGTCCTGACTTTC
CASSRGIKSGANVLTF
>TRBJ2-1|TRBD2|-|TRBV5-1
TGCGCCAGCAGCCCTAGCGGGGGGAGCCGAACCTACAATGAGCAGTTCTTC
CASSPSGGSRTYNEQFF
>TRBJ2-7|-|-|TRBV5-6
TGTGCCAGCAGCTTGGTCCAGGGCCGAAAGTACTTC
CASSLVQGRKYF
>TRBJ1-2|-|-|TRBV19
TGTGCCAGTAGTATAGTCTCCCCGGGCTATGGCTACACCTTC
CASSIVSPGYGYTF
>TRBJ1-6|TRBD1|-|TRBV6-5
TGTGCCAGCAGTCCAACAGGGGCTCGTCCCCTCCACTTT
CASSPTGARPLHF
>TRBJ2-6|-|-|TRBV5-1
TGCGCCAGCAGCTTGAGTCAGGCGGGGGCCAACGTCCTGACTTTC
CASSLSQAGANVLTF
>TRBJ2-2|-|-|TRBV19
TGTGCCAGTAGTATACAGGGGGGACTGGCCGGGGAGCTGTTTTTT
CASSIQGGLAGELFF
>TRBJ1-1|TRBD1|-|TRBV14
TGTGCCAGCAGCCGGGACAGGACGAACACTGAAGCTTTCTTT
CASSRDRTNTEAFF
>TRBJ2-6|-|-|TRBV3-1/TRBV3-2
TGTGCCAGCAGCCAAGGGCCCGGGGCCAACGTCCTGACTTTC
CASSQGPGANVLTF
>TRBJ2-5|TRBD1|-|TRBV9
TGTGCCAGCAGCGTCGGGACAGGGAGAGGTGGGGAGACCCAGTACTTC
CASSVGTGRGGETQYF
>TRBJ1-2|TRBD1|-|TRBV9
TGTGCCAGCAGCAGACAGGGAGTGAATGGCTACACCTTC
CASSRQGVNGYTF
>TRBJ1-2|-|-|TRBV25-1
TGTGCCAGCAGTGACAGGTTTTACGGCTACACCTTC
CASSDRFYGYTF
>TRBJ2-4|-|-|TRBV9
TGTGCCAGCAGCGTAGGGGGAACAGGGTCAGTAAAGTACTTC
CASSVGGTGSVKYF
>TRBJ1-4|-|-|TRBV7-3
TGTGCCACCGGCCTACAGGGAAACGAGTTTGGAAAACTGTTTTTT
CATGLQGNEFGKLFF
>TRBJ1-3|TRBD1|-|TRBV6-5
TGTGCCAGCAGTTACCCGGGACAGGGAGGTGGAAACACCATATATTTT
CASSYPGQGGGNTIYF
>TRBJ2-1|-|medium-sized|TRBV5-1
TGCGCCAGCAGCTTCTCGGGAACCTCGGACTTTTACAATGAGCAGTTCTTC
CASSFSGTSDFYNEQFF